Following are 5 T cell receptor beta chains from one sample sequenced in a study of T-cell memory formation after mild COVID-19. TCRdb processed the 5' RACE reads anew with MiXCR; each CDR3 protein has one entry. The sample lists just over 300,000 distinct CDR3 sequences; less than 20% were seen once. Material: PBMCs or a T cell subset sorted from them (not recorded which). The receptors shown here come from a man between 18 and 35 years old who had mild COVID-19 (a few samples of this study predate the infection). Cell type and time point are not known.

At least ten counts were recorded for this clonotype. This chain uses TRBV5-1 with TRBJ1-1; 7 nucleotides match TRBD1. Trimming cost V 5 bases and J 4 bases; bases outside gene matches: 5. Germline V CDR1 and CDR2: SGHRS, YFSETQ. CDR3 length: 13 amino acids. The CDR3 loop is CASSPTGVTEAFF. CDR3 coding DNA: TGCGCCAGCAGTCCTACAGGGGTCACTGAAGCTTTCTTT.

There are many counts of this clonotype. The chain couples TRBV7-9 to TRBJ2-5; 7 bases align to TRBD2. The CDR3 is 15 amino acids. V shed 5 bases and J 4 bases; nucleotides not matched to a gene: 10. From germline, CDR1 is SEHNR and CDR2 FQNEAQ (reference sequence). CDR3 protein: CASSIGGGGGETQYF. The CDR3 DNA reads as TGTGCCAGCAGCATTGGCGGCGGGGGAGGAGAGACCCAGTACTTC.

The rearrangement joins TRBV4-1 to TRBJ2-7; TRBD1 might be the D (5 bases). Trimming removed 0 bases at V and 2 bases at J, with 8 bases between. Germline loops: CDR1 MGHRA, CDR2 YSYEKL. The CDR3 runs to 14 residues. CDR3 in amino acids: CASSQDPTAYEQYF. CDR3 sequence (DNA): TGCGCCAGCAGCCAAGATCCGACAGCCTACGAGCAGTACTTC.

This clonotype was found a few times. V gene TRBV4-3 combines with J gene TRBJ2-2, with D uncertain. The germline V and J ends were trimmed by 1 base and 0 bases, with 15 bases remaining between them. The CDR3 is 18 amino acids. Per germline, CDR1 LGHNA and CDR2 YSLEER. Here the CDR3 DNA reads TGCGCCAGCAGCCAAGTAACAGAGCCGTTCGCGAACACCGGGGAGCTGTTTTTT. Its protein product is CASSQVTEPFANTGELFF.

The table lists this clonotype with a few counts. The rearrangement uses TRBV10-3 and TRBJ2-1, with 13 bases identical to TRBD2. This CDR3 is built from 14 residues. Germline-derived CDR1 and CDR2 are ENHRY and SYGVKD. Losses at the gene ends were 4 bases for V and 7 bases for J; bases not matched to a gene: 1. The CDR3 coding sequence is TGTGCCATCAGTGGGACTAGCGGGGGTAATGAGCAGTTCTTC. This encodes CAISGTSGGNEQFF.